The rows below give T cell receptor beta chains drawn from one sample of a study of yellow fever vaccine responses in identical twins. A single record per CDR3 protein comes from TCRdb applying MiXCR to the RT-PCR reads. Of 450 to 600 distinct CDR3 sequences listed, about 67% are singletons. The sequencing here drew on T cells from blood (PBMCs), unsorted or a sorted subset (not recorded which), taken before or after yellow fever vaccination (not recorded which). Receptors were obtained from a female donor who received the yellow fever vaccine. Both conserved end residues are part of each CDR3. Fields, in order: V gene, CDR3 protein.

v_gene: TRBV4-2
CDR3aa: CASSQRDNEQFF

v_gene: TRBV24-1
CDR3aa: CATRGAREAFF

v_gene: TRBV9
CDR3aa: CASSVVAGELFF

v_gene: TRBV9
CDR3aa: CASSKGVGEAFF

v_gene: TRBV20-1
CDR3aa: CSAGAAQPQHF

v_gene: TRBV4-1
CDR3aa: CASSQVAFRGPYEQYF

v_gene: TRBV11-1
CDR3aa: CASSLAGFPYEQYF

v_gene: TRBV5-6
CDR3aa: CASSLVPYNEQFF

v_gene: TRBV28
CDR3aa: CASSFREYYNEQFF

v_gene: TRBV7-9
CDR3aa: CATGQTGTYEQYF

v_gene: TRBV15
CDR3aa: CATSRDSRLAGNYNEQFF

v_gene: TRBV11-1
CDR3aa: CASSPPGGADQDTQYF

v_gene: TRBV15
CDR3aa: CATSRGSGNEQFF

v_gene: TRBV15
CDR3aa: CATSPTPAGGYQPQHF

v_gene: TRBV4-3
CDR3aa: CASSQTQGQGRDTQYF

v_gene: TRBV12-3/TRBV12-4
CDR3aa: CASRPTTGDYGYTF

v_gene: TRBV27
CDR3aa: CASSWSSEGNEQFF

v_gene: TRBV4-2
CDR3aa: CASSQGRGGYTF

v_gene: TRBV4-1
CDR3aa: CASSPRTGLMSYEQYF

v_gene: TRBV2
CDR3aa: CASSPDRVNEQFF

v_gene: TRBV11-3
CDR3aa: CASSHPPSGGTEAFF

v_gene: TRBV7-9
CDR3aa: CASSLVLAGSTDTQYF

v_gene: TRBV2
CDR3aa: CASSEEAGGPADTQYF

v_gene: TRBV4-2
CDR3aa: CASSQDPTGELFF

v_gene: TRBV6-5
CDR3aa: CASSYRGWHEQFF

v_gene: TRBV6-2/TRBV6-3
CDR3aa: CASSSTSEYNEQFF

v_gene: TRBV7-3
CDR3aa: CASSPGLPGPNEQFF

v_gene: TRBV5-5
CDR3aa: CASSIEVGRNTEAFF

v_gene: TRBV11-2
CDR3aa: CASSLFLGGTDTQYF

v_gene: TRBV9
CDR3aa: CASSADRLAGEYTQYF

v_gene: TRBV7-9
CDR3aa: CASNGGNTEAFF

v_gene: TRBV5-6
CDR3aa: CASQDGDNSPLHF